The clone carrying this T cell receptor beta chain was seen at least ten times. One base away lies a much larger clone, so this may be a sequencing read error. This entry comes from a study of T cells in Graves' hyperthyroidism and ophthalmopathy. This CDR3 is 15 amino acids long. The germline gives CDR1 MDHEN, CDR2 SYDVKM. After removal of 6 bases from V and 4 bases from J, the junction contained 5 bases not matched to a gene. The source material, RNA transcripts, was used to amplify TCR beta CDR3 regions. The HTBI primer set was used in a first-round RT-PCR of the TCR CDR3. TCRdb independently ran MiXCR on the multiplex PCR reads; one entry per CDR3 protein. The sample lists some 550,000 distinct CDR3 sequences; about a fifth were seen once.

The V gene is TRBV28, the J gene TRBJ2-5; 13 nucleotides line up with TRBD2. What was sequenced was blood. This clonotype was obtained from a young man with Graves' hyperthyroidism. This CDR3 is CASRSGLAGLETQYF. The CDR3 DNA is TGTGCCAGCAGATCGGGACTAGCGGGGTTAGAGACCCAGTACTTC. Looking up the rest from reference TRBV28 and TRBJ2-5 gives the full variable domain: DVKVTQSSRYLVKRTGEKVFLECVQDMDHENMFWYRQDPGLGLRLIYFSYDVKMKEKGDIPEGYSVSREKKERFSLILESASTNQTSMYLCASRSGLAGLETQYFGPGTRLLVL.